One sample yielded the 27 T cell receptor beta chains listed below, sequenced in a study of T cells in Graves' hyperthyroidism and ophthalmopathy. Using RNA transcripts as the source, TCR beta CDR3 regions were amplified. TCR CDR3 regions were first amplified by RT-PCR with HTBI primers. TCRdb re-analysed the multiplex PCR reads in MiXCR, keeping a single row per CDR3 protein. The table has about 640,000 distinct CDR3 sequences, more than 20% seen once. The sequenced sample was blood. These receptors originate from a man aged 25 to 45 with Graves' ophthalmopathy.

This clonotype has only a few counts. The chain is built from TRBV27 and TRBJ1-5; TRBD1 might be the D (5 bases). Trimming took off 2 bases at V and 6 bases at J, with 11 bases between the two ends. This CDR3 region has 14 residues. Germline V CDR1 and CDR2: MNHEY, SMNVEV (reference sequence). The CDR3 DNA follows: TGTGCCAGCAGTTTACAAGGGGAGGGTCAGCCCCAGCATTTT. It specifies CASSLQGEGQPQHF.

Only a few counts were recorded for this clonotype. This sequence joins TRBV5-6 and TRBJ2-3, with no clear D. Germline V gene lookup returns CDR1 SGHDT and CDR2 YYEEEE. With 1 base removed from V and 0 bases from J, the gap between germline ends came to 12 bases. This CDR3 has 16 amino acids. The CDR3 loop reads CASSLKVQPSTDTQYF. The CDR3, as DNA: TGTGCCAGCAGCTTGAAGGTACAGCCTAGCACAGATACGCAGTATTTT.

The rearrangement joins TRBV29-1 to TRBJ2-7; 9 bases align to TRBD1. The CDR3 covers 13 residues. The ends lost 5 bases at V and 6 bases at J; junction bases unmatched: 8. CDR1 is SQVTM and CDR2 is ANQGSEA in the germline V gene. CDR3 sequence reads: CSVSPGQGTEQYF. As DNA, the CDR3 is TGCAGCGTTTCCCCGGGACAGGGCACCGAGCAGTACTTC.

The genes are TRBV5-1 and TRBJ2-4, with D possibly called TRBD1 or TRBD2 (6 bases each). The germline V and J ends were trimmed by 1 base and 6 bases, with 17 bases remaining between them. The CDR3 length is 16 residues. Germline CDR1 reads SGHRS; CDR2 reads YFSETQ. This CDR3 is CASSLSSEGVRNIQYF. The DNA for the CDR3 is TGCGCCAGCAGCTTGAGTTCGGAGGGGGTGAGAAACATTCAGTACTTC.

This clonotype was recorded many times. The chain combines TRBV5-1 with TRBJ2-1; weak D call: TRBD2 (5 bases). The CDR3 extends over 15 amino acids. V dropped 0 bases and J dropped 11 bases, with 18 bases sitting between them. The germline CDR1 and CDR2 sequences are SGHRS and YFSETQ. The CDR3, as DNA: TGCGCCAGCAGCTTGGGGGTCCGACTAAGCGAGAAGCAGTTCTTC. This encodes CASSLGVRLSEKQFF.

V is TRBV6-2 or TRBV6-3 and J is TRBJ2-1; 8 nucleotides line up with TRBD2. Trimming at V came to 5 bases and at J to 4 bases, leaving 10 bases not matched to a gene. CDR3 length: 16 amino acids. The germline V gene encodes CDR1 MNHEY and CDR2 SVGEGT. In nucleotides, the CDR3 is TGTGCCAGCAGTCCGTCTCGGGGGGGAGGGTACAATGAGCAGTTCTTC. This codes for CASSPSRGGGYNEQFF.

The chain carries TRBV5-4 and TRBJ1-1; D is undetermined. The CDR3 sequence is 13 residues long. Per germline, CDR1 SGHNT and CDR2 YYREEE (reference sequence). V lost 4 bases, J lost 0 bases, and 7 bases lay in between. CDR3 in DNA: TGTGCCAGCAGCAAGGACTTGAACACTGAAGCTTTCTTT. Encoded protein: CASSKDLNTEAFF. The full variable domain, rest sourced from reference TRBV5-4 and TRBJ1-1, is ETGVTQSPTHLIKTRGQQVTLRCSSQSGHNTVSWYQQALGQGPQFIFQYYREEENGRGNFPPRFSGLQFPNYSSELNVNALELDDSALYLCASSKDLNTEAFFGQGTRLTVV.

J is TRBJ1-1 and V is TRBV28; D is possibly TRBD1 (6 bases). CDR3 length: 16 residues. Germline values: CDR1 MDHEN, CDR2 SYDVKM. V was trimmed by 6 bases and J by 6 bases, leaving 23 bases between them. The chain's CDR3 is CASRPLLITGLSEAFF. The CDR3, as DNA: TGTGCCAGCAGGCCCCTTTTAATAACAGGGCTTTCTGAAGCTTTCTTT.

This clonotype was seen repeatedly, ten times or more. The genes are TRBV10-3 and TRBJ1-5, with D hard to call. The ends were cut back, 0 bases at V and 7 bases at J, with 10 bases in the middle. The CDR3 spans 14 residues. Germline V gene sequence: CDR1 ENHRY, CDR2 SYGVKD. CDR3 in amino acids: CAISESTDGQPQHF. In DNA form, the CDR3 reads TGTGCCATCAGTGAGTCGACGGACGGCCAGCCCCAGCATTTT.

This clonotype was found a few times. This chain joins TRBV6-1 and TRBJ2-7; no reliable D call. V was clipped by 5 bases and J by 9 bases, with 20 bases between them. CDR3 length: 14 residues. Germline assignment: CDR1 MNHNS and CDR2 SASEGT. Written as DNA, the CDR3 is TGTGCCAGCAGTCCACTCTCGGGCAGCCCGATGCAGTACTTC. As protein: CASSPLSGSPMQYF.

Comment on this clonotype: A much larger clone differs from this one at a single base, so this may be a read error. The chain uses TRBV30 and TRBJ1-1; tentatively, D is TRBD1 (6 bases). CDR1 is GTSNPN, CDR2 SVGIG, per germline (reference sequence). Trimming stripped 3 bases from V and 0 bases from J, with 8 bases between. The CDR3 has 13 amino acids. CDR3 sequence reads: CAWRDSLNTEAFF. CDR3 nucleotide sequence: TGTGCCTGGAGGGACAGCTTGAACACTGAAGCTTTCTTT.

A remark on this clonotype: A much larger clonotype is one base distant, so this may be a read error. The chain combines TRBV5-1 with TRBJ1-2; D call uncertain. The germline gives CDR1 SGHRS, CDR2 YFSETQ. The CDR3 is made up of 14 amino acids. The DNA of the CDR3 is TGCGCCAGCAGCCCCGACCAGGCCTCCTATGGCTACGCCTTC. The encoded protein is CASSPDQASYGYAF.

This chain links TRBV10-3 with TRBJ2-1, with TRBD2 matching 8 bases. The CDR3 consists of 15 residues. CDR1 ENHRY and CDR2 SYGVKD come from the germline V gene. V lost 2 bases to trimming and J lost 2 bases; unmatched junction nucleotides: 2. The DNA of the CDR3 is TGTGCCATCAGTGAGGGACTAGCAGCCTACAATGAGCAGTTCTTC. It is translated as CAISEGLAAYNEQFF.

In this sample, this clonotype turned up many times. This chain uses TRBV2 with TRBJ2-7; D perhaps matches TRBD2 (5 bases). The germline gives CDR1 SNHLY, CDR2 FYNNEI. This CDR3 has 15 residues. V shed 7 bases and J shed 2 bases, with 18 bases lying between them. The CDR3 protein is CASTGFGTRTYEQYF. In DNA, the CDR3 is TGTGCCAGCACGGGATTTGGTACGAGAACCTACGAGCAGTACTTC.

This chain joins TRBV4-3 and TRBJ2-4, with a possible D match to TRBD1 (6 bases). The germline V and J ends were trimmed by 3 bases and 8 bases, with 17 bases remaining between them. CDR3 length equals 15 residues. The germline gives CDR1 LGHNA, CDR2 YSLEER. For the CDR3, the DNA is TGCGCCAGCAGCCACGATACAGGGTATGGAGACATTCAGTACTTC. Residues: CASSHDTGYGDIQYF.

This clonotype was seen many times. The chain has TRBV3-1 and TRBJ2-1; D is tentatively TRBD1 or TRBD2 (5 bases each). This CDR3 spans 14 amino acids. Deletions cut 0 bases from V and 7 bases from J, with 10 bases between. Germline values: CDR1 LGHDT, CDR2 YNNKEL (reference sequence). The CDR3: CASSQDLGENEQFF. The CDR3 nucleotides read TGTGCCAGCAGCCAAGATCTAGGGGAGAATGAGCAGTTCTTC.

This chain links TRBV5-6 with TRBJ1-1; D unresolved. Per germline, CDR1 SGHDT and CDR2 YYEEEE. V was cut by 3 bases and J by 1 base, with 7 bases left in between. This CDR3 contains 13 residues. CDR3 DNA sequence: TGTGCCAGCAGCTATAACCGGAACACTGAAGCTTTCTTT. Amino acid sequence: CASSYNRNTEAFF.

A few counts support this clonotype. Here the CDR3 reads CSVEGTSTNVLTF. CDR3 nucleotide sequence: TGCAGCGTTGAGGGGACATCAACCAACGTCCTGACTTTC. The chain carries TRBV29-1 and TRBJ2-6; the D gene is possibly TRBD1 (6 bases). Looked up from germline, CDR1 is SQVTM and CDR2 is ANQGSEA. The CDR3 runs 13 residues. Between the trimmed V and J ends, which lost 3 bases and 8 bases, there was a span of 11 bases.

About this clonotype: No conserved phenylalanine or tryptophan ends this CDR3, so it is likely a read error. The chain has TRBV20-1 and TRBJ2-7; 10 bases agree with TRBD2. The CDR3 totals 15 residues. Germline CDR1 is DFQATT and CDR2 is SNEGSKA (reference sequence). With 3 bases clipped from V and 7 bases from J, the junction kept 12 bases outside the gene matches. CDR3 coding DNA: TGCAGTGCTAGGGCGAGAAGCGGGAGGGCCGGTGAGCAGTACCTC. Translating gives CSARARSGRAGEQYL.

V is TRBV4-1 and J is TRBJ2-7, with 16 bases lining up with TRBD2. V gave up 3 bases and J gave up 0 bases; unmatched junction bases: 2. The CDR3 spans 17 residues. In germline, CDR1 is MGHRA, CDR2 YSYEKL. CDR3 bases: TGCGCCAGCAGCCACGGGACTAGCGGGAGGGACTCCTACGAGCAGTACTTC. Amino acids: CASSHGTSGRDSYEQYF.

This sequence joins TRBV2 and TRBJ1-4; a weak D match, TRBD1 (5 bases). V lost 9 bases, J lost 5 bases, and 10 bases lay in between. The CDR3 has 12 residues. Germline CDR1 SNHLY, CDR2 FYNNEI. DNA for the CDR3: TGTGCCAGGGGACGGTCAAATGAAAAACTGTTTTTT. Its protein is CARGRSNEKLFF. Filled out from reference TRBV2 and TRBJ1-4, the complete variable domain reads EPEVTQTPSHQVTQMGQEVILRCVPISNHLYFYWYRQILGQKVEFLVSFYNNEISEKSEIFDDQFSVERPDGSNFTLKIRSTKLEDSAMYFCARGRSNEKLFFGSGTQLSVL.

As DNA, the CDR3 is TGTGCCAGCAGTGAATGGGAGGGTGGAAAGGCTGAAGCTTTCTTT. Translated, it gives CASSEWEGGKAEAFF. The chain carries TRBV25-1 and TRBJ1-1; D unclear. Trimming pared 1 base from V and 6 bases from J, leaving 15 bases between. The CDR3 loop spans 15 amino acids. Germline V gene lookup returns CDR1 MGHDK and CDR2 SYGVNS.

This clonotype was picked up a small number of times. This chain joins TRBV27 and TRBJ2-7; 7 positions agree with TRBD1. CDR1 MNHEY and CDR2 SMNVEV come from the germline V gene (reference sequence). This CDR3 comprises 15 residues. The J segment lost 4 bases and the V segment lost 5 bases, leaving 11 bases of the junction unmatched. The CDR3 loop reads CASSSAGQVPYEQYF. The CDR3 DNA follows: TGTGCCAGCAGTAGTGCCGGACAGGTGCCTTACGAGCAGTACTTC.

This clonotype was detected ten times or more. The rearrangement links TRBV7-8 to TRBJ2-1, with a weak D call TRBD1 (6 bases). CDR3 size: 15 residues. Trimming took 4 bases from V and 5 from J, leaving 15 bases between them. Germline V gives CDR1 SGHVS, CDR2 FQNEAQ. CDR3: CASSSQWYRDNEQFF. The CDR3 nucleotides are TGTGCCAGCAGCTCCCAGTGGTACAGGGACAATGAGCAGTTCTTC.

The rearrangement links TRBV25-1 to TRBJ1-2, with 7 bases that match TRBD1. CDR3 length: 18 amino acids. V shed 4 bases and J 3 bases; nucleotides not matched to a gene: 17. Germline CDR1 MGHDK, CDR2 SYGVNS. Here the CDR3 reads CASSAWVTEGTAYYGYTF. CDR3 bases: TGTGCCAGCAGTGCGTGGGTTACGGAGGGGACAGCCTACTATGGCTACACCTTC.

The chain is built from TRBV9 and TRBJ1-2; 9 bases align to TRBD1. CDR1 SGDLS and CDR2 YYNGEE come from the germline V gene. The CDR3 covers 15 residues. The junction had 8 bases not matched to a gene; V was cut back by 4 bases and J by 4 bases. The CDR3 spells CASSPPGTGSYGYTF. The DNA of the CDR3 is TGTGCCAGCAGCCCCCCAGGGACAGGGTCCTATGGCTACACCTTC.

This clonotype was detected only a few times. J is TRBJ2-3 and V is TRBV29-1; TRBD2 is a possible D gene (7 bases). V was cut by 7 bases and J by 2 bases, with 22 bases left in between. The CDR3 consists of 16 residues. Germline V gene sequence: CDR1 SQVTM, CDR2 ANQGSEA. CDR3 DNA sequence: TGCAGCGCCAATCCTGGGGGCGGGGGTACCACAGATACGCAGTATTTT. Translation: CSANPGGGGTTDTQYF.